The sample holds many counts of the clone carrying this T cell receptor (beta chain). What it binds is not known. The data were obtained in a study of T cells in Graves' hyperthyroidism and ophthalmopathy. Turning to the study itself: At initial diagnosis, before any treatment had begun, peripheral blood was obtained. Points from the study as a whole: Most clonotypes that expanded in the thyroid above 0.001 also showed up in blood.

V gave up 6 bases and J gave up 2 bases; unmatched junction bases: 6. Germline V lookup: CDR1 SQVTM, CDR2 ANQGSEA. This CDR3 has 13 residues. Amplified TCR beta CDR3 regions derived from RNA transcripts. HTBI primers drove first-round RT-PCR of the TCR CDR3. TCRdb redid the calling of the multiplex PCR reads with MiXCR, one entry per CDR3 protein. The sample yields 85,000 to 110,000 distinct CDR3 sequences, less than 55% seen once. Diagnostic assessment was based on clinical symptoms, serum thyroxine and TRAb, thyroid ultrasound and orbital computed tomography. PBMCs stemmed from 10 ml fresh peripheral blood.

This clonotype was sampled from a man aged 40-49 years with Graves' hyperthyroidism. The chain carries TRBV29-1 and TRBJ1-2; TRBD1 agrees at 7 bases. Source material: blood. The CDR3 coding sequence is TGCAGCGTCTTACTACAGGGGAACTATGGCTACACCTTC. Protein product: CSVLLQGNYGYTF.